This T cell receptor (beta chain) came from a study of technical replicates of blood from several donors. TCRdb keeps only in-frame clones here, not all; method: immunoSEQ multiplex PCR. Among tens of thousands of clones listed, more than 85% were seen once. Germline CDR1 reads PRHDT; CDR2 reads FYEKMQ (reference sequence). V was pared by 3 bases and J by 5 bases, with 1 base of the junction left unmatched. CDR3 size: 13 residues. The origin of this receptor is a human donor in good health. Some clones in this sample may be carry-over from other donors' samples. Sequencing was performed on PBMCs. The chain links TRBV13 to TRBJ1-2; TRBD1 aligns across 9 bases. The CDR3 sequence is CASSLTGGYGYTF. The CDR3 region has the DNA TGTGCCAGCAGCTTGACAGGGGGTTATGGCTACACCTTC.